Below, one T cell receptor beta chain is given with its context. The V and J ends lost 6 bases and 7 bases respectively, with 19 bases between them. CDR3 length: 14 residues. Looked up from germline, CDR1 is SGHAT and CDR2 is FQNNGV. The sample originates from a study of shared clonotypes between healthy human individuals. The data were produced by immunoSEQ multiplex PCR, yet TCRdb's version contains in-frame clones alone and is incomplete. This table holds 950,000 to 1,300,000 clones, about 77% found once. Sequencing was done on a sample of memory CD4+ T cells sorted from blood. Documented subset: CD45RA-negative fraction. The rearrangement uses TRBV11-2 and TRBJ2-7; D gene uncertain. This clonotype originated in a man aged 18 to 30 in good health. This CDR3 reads CASRLGGSVGEQYF. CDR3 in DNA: TGTGCCAGCAGGTTGGGCGGATCGGTGGGTGAGCAGTACTTC.